What follows are 13 T cell receptor beta chains derived from one specimen sequenced in a study of STAT5B mutations in CD4+ large granular lymphocyte leukemia. The repertoire was sequenced with immunoSEQ multiplex PCR; TCRdb's copy has only in-frame clones and lacks some. The table has about 23,000 clones, 79% seen once. Sample: CD4+ T cells from blood buffy coats. All receptors derive from a human donor in good health.

The CDR3: CAWSAQGSPLHF. CDR3 nucleotide sequence: TGTGCCTGGAGCGCTCAGGGGTCACCCCTCCACTTT. The genes are TRBV30 and TRBJ1-6; maybe TRBD1 (6 bases). CDR1 is GTSNPN, CDR2 SVGIG, per germline (reference sequence). Between the trimmed V and J ends, which lost 3 bases and 10 bases, there was a span of 10 bases. The CDR3 is 12 amino acids.

The chain has TRBV9 and TRBJ2-3, with D possibly TRBD2 on 5 matching bases. V was pared by 0 bases and J by 0 bases, with 11 bases between. Germline CDR1 is SGDLS and CDR2 is YYNGEE. The CDR3 covers 16 residues. CDR3 residues: CASSVDLAASTDTQYF. The CDR3 region has the DNA TGTGCCAGCAGCGTAGACCTAGCCGCTAGCACAGATACGCAGTATTTT.

This clone was recorded a few times. This rearrangement joins TRBV6-1 to TRBJ1-1; no firm D call. Looked up from germline, CDR1 is MNHNS and CDR2 is SASEGT. The CDR3 is 15 amino acids. Trimming took off 7 bases at V and 6 bases at J, with 21 bases between the two ends. Here the CDR3 DNA reads TGTGCCAGCACCCGAGGGATGAGTATGGGCGCTGAAGCTTTCTTT. The encoded protein is CASTRGMSMGAEAFF.

The rearrangement uses TRBV5-1 and TRBJ1-1; TRBD1 aligns across 7 bases. Looked up from germline, CDR1 is SGHRS and CDR2 is YFSETQ. This CDR3 comprises 14 residues. The V and J ends lost 1 base and 5 bases, in that order; junction bases with no gene match: 5. The CDR3 bases are TGCGCCAGCAGCTTGAGGGGACAGAATACTGAAGCTTTCTTT. This codes for CASSLRGQNTEAFF.

The chain links TRBV11-2 to TRBJ1-2; no clear D. The germline V gene has CDR1 SGHAT and CDR2 FQNNGV. This CDR3 spans 15 amino acids. Trimming took 0 bases from V and 0 from J, leaving 8 bases between them. The CDR3 is CASSLDRGANYGYTF. Here the CDR3 DNA reads TGTGCCAGCAGCTTAGATCGGGGAGCTAACTATGGCTACACCTTC.

In nucleotides, the CDR3 is TGTGCCAGCAGCGGGACCCCGGGGCCGGTGGTGGAAAAACTGTTTTTT. Translated: CASSGTPGPVVEKLFF. The chain recombines TRBV11-2 with TRBJ1-4; perhaps TRBD1 as D (5 bases). Per the germline V gene, CDR1 is SGHAT and CDR2 is FQNNGV. CDR3 length: 16 residues. The V end was cut by 5 bases, the J end by 8 bases, with 21 bases between.

This clone was observed a few times. The CDR3: CASSRDRTNEKLFF. In DNA, the CDR3 is TGTGCCAGCAGTCGGGACAGAACTAATGAAAAACTGTTTTTT. The V and J genes are TRBV6-5 and TRBJ1-4; 7 bases are shared with TRBD1. The CDR3 runs to 14 residues. Germline V CDR1 and CDR2: MNHEY, SVGAGI. The V gene end was trimmed by 5 bases and the J gene end by 1 base; junction bases not matched to a gene: 1.

This chain links TRBV21-1 with TRBJ2-2; TRBD1 is taken as the D call from the table, unchecked against the DNA. TRBV21-1 is a recognized pseudogene. This CDR3 comprises 20 residues. CDR3 coding DNA: TGTGCCAGCAGCAAAGGGGACAGGGAGAGCATCTGTTGTAACACCGGGGAGCTGTTTTTT. Its translation is CASSKGDRESICCNTGELFF.

The gene calls are TRBV10-3 and TRBJ1-2; TRBD1 agrees at 7 bases. CDR1 ENHRY and CDR2 SYGVKD come from the germline V gene. The CDR3 runs 14 residues. J gave up 0 bases and V 5 bases, and 3 bases lay outside the gene matches. CDR3 DNA sequence: TGTGCCATCAGTAGGGACAGCCCTAACTATGGCTACACCTTC. It encodes CAISRDSPNYGYTF.

This chain uses TRBV7-8 with TRBJ2-5, with 7 nucleotides matching TRBD1. The J call may be mistaken, given a closer DNA end match to TRBJ2-7. CDR3 length equals 14 residues. The germline V gene has CDR1 SGHVS and CDR2 FQNEAQ. The CDR3: CASSPRDSLYEQYF. The CDR3, as DNA: TGTGCCAGCAGCCCCCGGGACAGTCTCTACGAGCAGTACTTC.

The chain couples TRBV6-1 to TRBJ2-2, with unresolved D. Trimming removed 7 bases at V and 5 bases at J, with 14 bases between. Germline assignment: CDR1 MNHNS and CDR2 SASEGT. The CDR3 contains 14 residues. CDR3 residues: CASTGDYLTGELFF. As DNA, the CDR3 is TGTGCCAGCACCGGAGATTACCTTACCGGGGAGCTGTTTTTT.

The gene calls are TRBV9 and TRBJ2-1; 11 bases line up with TRBD2. This CDR3 has 16 amino acids. The V and J ends lost 2 bases and 8 bases, in that order; junction bases with no gene match: 9. CDR1 SGDLS and CDR2 YYNGEE come from the germline V gene. The CDR3 loop reads CASSVTIAGGPDEQFF. As DNA, the CDR3 is TGTGCCAGCAGCGTCACAATAGCGGGAGGGCCCGATGAGCAGTTCTTC.

The chain joins TRBV19 to TRBJ2-2; 9 bases map to TRBD1. The CDR3 spans 17 residues. Germline V lookup: CDR1 LNHDA, CDR2 SQIVND (reference sequence). After removal of 5 bases from V and 2 bases from J, the junction contained 9 bases not matched to a gene. CDR3 region: CASSSLDRGINTGELFF. The CDR3 coding sequence is TGTGCCAGTAGTTCATTGGACAGGGGCATTAACACCGGGGAGCTGTTTTTT.